This TCR beta chain comes out of a study of beta chain features in type 1 diabetes. General study findings and limits: A possible short-template PCR bias applies equally to patients and controls. Sampled from patients, naive, central memory and Treg TCRB repertoires appeared more similar than those sampled from healthy donors.

Every participating donor gave one draw, a heparinised blood sample averaging around 0.11 L. J lost 4 bases, V lost 7 bases, and 9 bases had no gene match. The CDR3 sequence is 14 residues long. Per germline, CDR1 MNHNY and CDR2 SVGAGI (reference sequence). This clone was picked up a small number of times. Its antigen remains unidentified. The authors reverse transcribed all of the isolated RNA, so sequencing captured expressed TCRB transcripts. Profiled with immunoSEQ multiplex PCR; TCRdb holds only in-frame clones, not every one. The repertoire holds 300,000 to 450,000 clones, with over 10% as singletons.

The source material was naive CD4+ T cells from blood. This clonotype was sampled from a man in his late teens or twenties in good health. J is TRBJ2-5 and V is TRBV6-6, with TRBD1 matching over 7 bases. The CDR3 region has the DNA TGTGCCAGCACCAAGCAGGGACAGACAGAGACCCAGTACTTC. It specifies CASTKQGQTETQYF.